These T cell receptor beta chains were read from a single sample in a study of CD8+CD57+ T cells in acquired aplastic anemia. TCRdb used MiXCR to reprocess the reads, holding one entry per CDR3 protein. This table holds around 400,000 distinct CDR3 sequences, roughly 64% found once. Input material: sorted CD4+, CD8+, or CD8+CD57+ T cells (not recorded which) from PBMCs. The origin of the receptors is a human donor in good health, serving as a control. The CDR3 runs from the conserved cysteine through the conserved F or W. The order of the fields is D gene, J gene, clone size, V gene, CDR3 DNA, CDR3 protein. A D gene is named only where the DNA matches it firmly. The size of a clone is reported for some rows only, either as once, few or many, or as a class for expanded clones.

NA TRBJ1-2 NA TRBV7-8 TGTGCCAGCAGCTTACACGGGGGGCTGGACTCTGGCGGTACCTTC CASSLHGGLDSGGTF
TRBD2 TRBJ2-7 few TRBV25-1 TGTGCCAGCAGTGCTAAAGAGGGAGGGGTCTACGAGCAGTACTTC CASSAKEGGVYEQYF
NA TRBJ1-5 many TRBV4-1 TGCGCCAGCAGCCCACAGGTTTATGAGCCCCAGCATTTT CASSPQVYEPQHF
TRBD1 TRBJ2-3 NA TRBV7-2 TGTGCCAGCAGCTTTCGGGACAGAGTCCCCAATGCGCAGTATTTT CASSFRDRVPNAQYF
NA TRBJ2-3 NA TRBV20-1 NA CSASPASSTSQYF
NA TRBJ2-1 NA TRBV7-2 TGTGCCAGCACCAAGAGAAACGAGCAGTACTTTGGGCAGTTCTTC CASTKRNEQYFGQFF
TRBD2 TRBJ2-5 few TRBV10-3 TGTGCCATCAGTGAAGCGGGGCGCGGGGAGACCCAGTACTTC CAISEAGRGETQYF
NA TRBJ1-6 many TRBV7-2 TGTGCCAGCAGCTTATTAGGTCTATCGGATTCACCCCTCCACTTT CASSLLGLSDSPLHF
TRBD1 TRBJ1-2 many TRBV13 TGTGCCAGCAGCCTAAATCCCCGGCGGACAGGGAGATCTAACTATGGCTACACCTTC CASSLNPRRTGRSNYGYTF
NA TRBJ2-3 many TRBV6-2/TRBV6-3 TGTGCCAGCAGTTACGGTTCGATCACAGATACGCAGTATTTT CASSYGSITDTQYF
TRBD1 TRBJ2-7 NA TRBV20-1 TGCAGTGCTAGAGATCCGGGACAGGGGGGCGTCGAGCAGTACTTC CSARDPGQGGVEQYF
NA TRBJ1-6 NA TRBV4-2 TGTGCCAGCAGCCAGGACAGAAGTATCAATTCACCCCTCCACTTT CASSQDRSINSPLHF
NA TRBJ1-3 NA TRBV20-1 TGCAGTGCCCAGGGAGGACGCAGAGGCGGAAACACCATATATTTT CSAQGGRRGGNTIYF
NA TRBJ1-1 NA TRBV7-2 TGTGCCAGCAGCTTATTAGGGGATATGAACACTGAAGCTTTCTTT CASSLLGDMNTEAFF
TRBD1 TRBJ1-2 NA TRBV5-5 TGTGCCAGCAGCCAGACAGGGGCTAACTATGGCTACACCTTC CASSQTGANYGYTF
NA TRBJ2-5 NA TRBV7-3 TGTGCCAGCAGCTTCGGGATCGAGGGGGAGACCCTCGGTTTC CASSFGIEGETLGF
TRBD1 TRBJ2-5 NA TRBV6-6 TGTGCCAGCAAGAGACCGGGACAGGGGGCTAGGGAGCAGTACTTC CASKRPGQGAREQYF
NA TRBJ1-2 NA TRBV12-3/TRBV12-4 TGTGCCAGCCCAGGAGACACATCCGGTGGCTACACCTTC CASPGDTSGGYTF
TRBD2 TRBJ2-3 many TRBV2 TGTGCCATCCCGGGGGGGGTGAGCACAGATACGCAGTATTTT CAIPGGVSTDTQYF
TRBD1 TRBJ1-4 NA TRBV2 TGTGCCAGCAGACCGTCGGGGACAGCTAATGAAAAACTGTTTTTT CASRPSGTANEKLFF
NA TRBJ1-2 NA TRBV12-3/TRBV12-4 TGTGCCAGCAGTATTGACAGCCTCTATGGCTACACCTTC CASSIDSLYGYTF
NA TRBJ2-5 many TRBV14 TGTGCCAGCAGCCCATTTGGTGTGCAAGAGACCCAGTACTTC CASSPFGVQETQYF
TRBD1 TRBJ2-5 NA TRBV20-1 TGCAGTGCGCCGAAAACACAGGGGTTGTCGGTAGTTGAGACCCAGTACTTC CSAPKTQGLSVVETQYF
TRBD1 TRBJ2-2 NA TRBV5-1 TGCGCCAGCAGCCCCGACAGGGTAGGCTACGAGCTGTTTTTT CASSPDRVGYELFF
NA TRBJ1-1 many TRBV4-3 TGCGCCAGCAGCCAAGTTCCTGGGTCCACTGAAGCTTTCTTT CASSQVPGSTEAFF
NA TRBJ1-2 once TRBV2 TGTGCCAGCAGTGCTGCGGGAGACTCTGGCTACACCTTC CASSAAGDSGYTF
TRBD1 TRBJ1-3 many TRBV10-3 TGTGCCATCAGTGAGGACAGGGCTAGGGGAGGAAACACCATATATTTT CAISEDRARGGNTIYF
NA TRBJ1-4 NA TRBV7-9 TGTGCCAGCAGCGAAACGGAAAAACTGTTTTTC CASSETEKLFF
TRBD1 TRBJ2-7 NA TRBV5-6 TGTGCCAGCAGCTTGGGGACAGGGTCGGCCTACGAGCAGTACTTC CASSLGTGSAYEQYF
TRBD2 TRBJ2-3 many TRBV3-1 TGTGCCAGCAGCCAAGAGACGAGCGGGGGGGCTATCGCAGATACGCAGTATTTT CASSQETSGGAIADTQYF
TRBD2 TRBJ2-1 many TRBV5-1 TGCGCCAGCAGCTCCGGACTAGCGGGGGCTCCAGCCGTGAATGAGCAGTTCTTC CASSSGLAGAPAVNEQFF
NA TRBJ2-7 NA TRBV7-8 TGTGCCAGCAGCCCCGTCCCCCCCCCATCCTACGAGGAGTACTTC CASSPVPPPSYEEYF
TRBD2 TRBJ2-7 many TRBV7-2 TGTGCCAGCAGCCCTAGCGGGGGGGCATCCTACGAGCAGTACTTC CASSPSGGASYEQYF
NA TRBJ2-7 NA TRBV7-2 TGTGCCAGCAGCTTAACAATACGCTACGAGCAGTACTTC CASSLTIRYEQYF
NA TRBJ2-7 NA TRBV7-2 TGTGCCAGCAGCTTAGGACAGGCCAACTCCTACGAGCAGTACTTC CASSLGQANSYEQYF
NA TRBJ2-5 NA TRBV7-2 TGTGCCAGCAGCTTCCTAGGCGGGGCCAGCTCTCAAAACTTC CASSFLGGASSQNF
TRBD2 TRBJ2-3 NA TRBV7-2 TGTGCCAGCAGCTTAGAGAACGGGGGGGAGAAGACGCAGTATTTT CASSLENGGEKTQYF
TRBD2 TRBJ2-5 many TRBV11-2 TGTGCCAGCAGCAACCGACTAGCGGTCAAGGAGACCCAGTACTTC CASSNRLAVKETQYF
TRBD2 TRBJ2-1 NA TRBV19 TGTGCCAGTATGCCCGGGGGGGGCAATGAAGAGTTCTTC CASMPGGGNEEFF
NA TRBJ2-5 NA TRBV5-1 TGTGCCAGCAGATTCGTCGACGAGGGGCAGTACTTC CASRFVDEGQYF
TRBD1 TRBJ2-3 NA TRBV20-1 TGCAGTGCCGGAGACAGGGTACGATCTGAGTATTTT CSAGDRVRSEYF
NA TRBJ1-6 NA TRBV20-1 TGCAGTGCTAGAGACGGGGGGCTCGGGTCACCCCTCCACTTT CSARDGGLGSPLHF
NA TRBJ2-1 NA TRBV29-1 TGCAGCGGAGGGGGAAATGAGCAGTTCTTC CSGGGNEQFF
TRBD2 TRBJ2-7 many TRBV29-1 TGCAGCGTTCGGACCGGGGGGTTCTACGAGCAGTACTTC CSVRTGGFYEQYF
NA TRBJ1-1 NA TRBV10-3 TGTGCCATCAGTGGGGTCAGTATGGGGACTGAAGCTTTCTTT CAISGVSMGTEAFF
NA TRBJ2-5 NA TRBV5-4 TGTGCCAGCAGCCAGGAAGGGGAGGACGAAGAGACCCAGTACTTC CASSQEGEDEETQYF
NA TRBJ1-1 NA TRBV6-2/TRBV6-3 TGTGCCAGCAGTTTACCTGGCAGGGTGGGCACTGAAGCTTTCTTT CASSLPGRVGTEAFF
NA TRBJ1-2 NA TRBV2 TGTGCCAGCAGTGAAGACCGAGCCAGGGCGGATTATGGCTACACCTTC CASSEDRARADYGYTF
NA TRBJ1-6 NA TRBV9 TGTGCCAGCAGCATGACGAGCACCTATTATTCACCCCACTTT CASSMTSTYYSPHF
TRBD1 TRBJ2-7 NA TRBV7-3 TGTGCCAGCAGTTGGACAGGGACATACGAGCAGTACTTC CASSWTGTYEQYF
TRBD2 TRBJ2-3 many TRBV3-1 TGTGCCAGCAATAAGGCGGGGGCAGATACGCAGTATTTT CASNKAGADTQYF
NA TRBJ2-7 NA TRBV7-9 TGTGCCAGCAGCTTAGCGCCTGGGGATGGCTACACCTTCCAGTACTTC CASSLAPGDGYTFQYF
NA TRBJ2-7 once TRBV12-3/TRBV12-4 TGTGCCAGCACAGGGGGGGTGGCCTACGAGCAGTACTTC CASTGGVAYEQYF
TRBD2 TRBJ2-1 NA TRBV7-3 TGTGCTAGCAGCCTAGGACCAGCGGGGGGTACCACTGAGCAGTTCTTC CASSLGPAGGTTEQFF
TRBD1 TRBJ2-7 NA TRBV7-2 TGTGCCAGCAGTGAAAGCGAGGGGGCGCCATACGCGCAGTACTTC CASSESEGAPYAQYF